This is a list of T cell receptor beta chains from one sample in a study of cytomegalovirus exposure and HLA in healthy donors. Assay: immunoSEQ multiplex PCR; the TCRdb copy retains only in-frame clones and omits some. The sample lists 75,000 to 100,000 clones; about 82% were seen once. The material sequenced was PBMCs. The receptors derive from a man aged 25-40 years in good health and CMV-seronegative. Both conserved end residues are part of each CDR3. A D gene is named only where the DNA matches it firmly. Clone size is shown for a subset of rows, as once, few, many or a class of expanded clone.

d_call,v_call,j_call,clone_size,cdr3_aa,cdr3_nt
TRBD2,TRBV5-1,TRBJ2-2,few,CASSLLGGRAGGGELFF,TGCGCCAGCAGCTTGCTGGGCGGGAGGGCCGGAGGCGGGGAGCTGTTTTTT
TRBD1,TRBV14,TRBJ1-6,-,CASSPQRGRDNSPLHF,TGTGCCAGCAGCCCTCAGAGGGGGCGAGACAATTCACCCCTCCACTTT
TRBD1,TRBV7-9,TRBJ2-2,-,CASREGQGFTGELFF,TGTGCCAGCAGAGAGGGACAGGGGTTCACCGGGGAGCTGTTTTTT
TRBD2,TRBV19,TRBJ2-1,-,CASSSPAGRDNEQFF,TGTGCCAGTAGTAGCCCAGCTGGGAGGGACAATGAGCAGTTCTTC
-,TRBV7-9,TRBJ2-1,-,CASSLARDNEQFF,TGTGCCAGCAGCTTAGCACGGGACAATGAGCAGTTCTTC
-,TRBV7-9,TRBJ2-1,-,CASSSTGVSYNEQFF,TGTGCCAGCAGCTCTACCGGGGTATCCTACAATGAGCAGTTCTTC
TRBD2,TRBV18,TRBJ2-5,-,CASSPPIAGGQETQYF,TGTGCCAGCTCACCACCTATAGCGGGAGGGCAAGAGACCCAGTACTTC
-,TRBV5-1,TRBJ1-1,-,CASSLGDGFVTEAFF,TGCGCCAGCAGCTTGGGCGATGGTTTCGTCACTGAAGCTTTCTTT
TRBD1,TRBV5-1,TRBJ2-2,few,CASSFRTGLDSNTGELFF,TGCGCCAGCAGCTTCCGGACAGGGCTTGACTCGAACACCGGGGAGCTGTTTTTT
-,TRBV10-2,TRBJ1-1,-,CASSGTRNTEAFF,TGCGCCAGCAGTGGGACACGAAACACTGAAGCTTTCTTT
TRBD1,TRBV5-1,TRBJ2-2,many,CASSRDRGETGELFF,TGCGCCAGCAGCCGGGACAGGGGAGAGACCGGGGAGCTGTTTTTT
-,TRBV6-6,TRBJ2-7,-,CASRSRDKSSYEQYF,TGTGCCAGCAGATCCCGGGACAAGAGCTCCTACGAGCAGTACTTC
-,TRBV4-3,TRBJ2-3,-,CASSRGQLSLTDTQYF,TGCGCCAGCAGCCGAGGACAGCTAAGCCTCACAGATACGCAGTATTTT
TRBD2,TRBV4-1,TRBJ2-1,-,CASSQDLYGRAYNEQFF,TGCGCCAGCAGCCAAGATCTCTACGGGAGGGCTTACAATGAGCAGTTCTTC
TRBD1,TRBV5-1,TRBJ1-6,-,CASSPGTGDSPLHF,TGCGCCAGCAGCCCCGGGACAGGGGATTCACCCCTCCACTTT
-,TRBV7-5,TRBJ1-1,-,CVRSLGGTGRGAFF,TGTGTCAGAAGCTTAGGGGGGACGGGGAGGGGAGCTTTCTTT
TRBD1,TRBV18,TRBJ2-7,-,CASSPPGTGDEQYF,TGTGCCAGCTCACCTCCAGGGACAGGGGACGAGCAGTACTTC
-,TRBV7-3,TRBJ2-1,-,CASSLWGRDNEQFF,TGTGCCAGCAGCTTATGGGGCAGAGACAATGAGCAGTTCTTC
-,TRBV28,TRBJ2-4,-,CASRELGIQYF,TGTGCCAGCAGGGAGTTGGGCATTCAGTACTTC
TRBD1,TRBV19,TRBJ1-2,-,CASIPYRGSLYGYTF,TGTGCCAGTATACCCTACAGGGGGTCGCTCTACGGCTACACCTTC
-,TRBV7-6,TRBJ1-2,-,CASSFFRTGNYGYTF,TGTGCCAGCAGCTTCTTCCGGACGGGGAACTATGGCTACACCTTC
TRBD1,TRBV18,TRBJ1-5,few,CASSPPDRGTDQPQHF,TGTGCCAGCTCACCGCCGGACAGGGGAACAGATCAGCCCCAGCATTTT